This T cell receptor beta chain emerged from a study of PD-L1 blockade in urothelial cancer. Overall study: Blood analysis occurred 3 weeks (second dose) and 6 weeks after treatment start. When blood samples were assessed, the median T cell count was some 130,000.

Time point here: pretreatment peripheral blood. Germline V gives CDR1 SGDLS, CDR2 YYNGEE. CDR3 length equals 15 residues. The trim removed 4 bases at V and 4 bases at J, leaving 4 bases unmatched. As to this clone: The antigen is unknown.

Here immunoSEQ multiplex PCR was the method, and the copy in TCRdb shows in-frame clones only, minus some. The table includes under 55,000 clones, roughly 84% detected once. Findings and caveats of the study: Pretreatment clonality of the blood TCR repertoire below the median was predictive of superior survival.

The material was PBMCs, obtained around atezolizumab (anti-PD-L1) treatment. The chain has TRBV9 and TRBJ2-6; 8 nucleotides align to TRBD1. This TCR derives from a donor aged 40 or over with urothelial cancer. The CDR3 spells CASSSTGAGANVLTF. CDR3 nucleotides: TGTGCCAGCAGCTCGACAGGGGCAGGGGCCAACGTCCTGACTTTC.